This TCR beta chain was identified during a study of spatial heterogeneity in lung cancer. Study-wide points: Coverage of tumor T cells, an estimated figure, was approximately 7% for alpha and approximately 12% for beta chains. Counts of expanded intratumoral alpha and beta TCRs tracked tumor mutation counts.

This CDR3 is built from 14 residues. Trimming removed 6 bases from V and 3 bases from J; junction bases left unmatched: 0. Looked up from germline, CDR1 is LGHDT and CDR2 is YNNKEL (reference sequence). The time point denotes: sample taken at primary tumor resection. The roughly 68 donors had untreated early-stage non-small cell lung cancer. In each case, whole RNA from tumor, nontumor lung or frozen PBMC was sequenced unsorted. This clonotype is termed medium-sized. Its antigen is unknown. One entry per CDR3 protein, called by TCRdb with MiXCR from the 5' RACE reads. This table has around 2,900 distinct CDR3 sequences, approximately 11% appearing once.

This chain links TRBV3-1 with TRBJ1-6, with 9 bases lining up with TRBD1. The input for sequencing was lung tumor tissue, taken at surgery. This TCR was sampled from a female donor with early-stage non-small cell lung cancer. CDR3 region: CASRTGGYNSPLHF. The CDR3 DNA sequence: TGTGCCAGCAGGACAGGGGGCTATAATTCACCCCTCCACTTT.